This T cell receptor beta chain came from a study of T cell clonotyping in hematopoietic cell transplantation. Study results and caveats: Graft donor and pretransplant recipient Inverse Simpson Index values predicted broader posttransplant TCR diversity. After transplant, recipient diversity fell while pathologically expanded clonotypes grew through day 180.

The CDR3 totals 14 residues. Germline lookup yields CDR1 MGHRA and CDR2 YSYEKL. Trimming left V 0 bases short and J 1 base short, with 6 bases between. Regarding this clone: What it binds is not known.

Here immunoSEQ multiplex PCR was the method, and the copy in TCRdb shows in-frame clones only, minus some. There are 30,000 to 45,000 clones in the sample; around nine tenths occur only once, and under 2.5% lies in the top ten. Sequences were obtained from peripheral blood mononuclear cells. The receptor's source is a woman in her thirties or forties in good health. Some clones in this sample may be carry-over from other donors' samples. This chain links TRBV4-1 with TRBJ1-1, with D tentatively TRBD1 (5 bases). CDR3 DNA: TGCGCCAGCAGCCAAGATAGGGGGAACACTGAAGCTTTCTTT. This encodes CASSQDRGNTEAFF.